The rows below give T cell receptor beta chains drawn from one sample of a study of tumor-infiltrating lymphocytes in primary liver carcinoma. TCRdb independently ran MiXCR on the multiplex PCR reads; one entry per CDR3 protein. The sample lists nearly 45,000 distinct CDR3 sequences; 65% to 85% were seen once. Sequenced material: liver tumor tissue from sampling region 2. The receptors here all came from a man between 35 and 55 years old with primary liver carcinoma and hepatitis B virus infection. Each CDR3 is given without its conserved first and last residue.

V gene: TRBV11-3; J gene: TRBJ2-1; CDR3 protein: AGSLGRVKNERF
V gene: TRBV11-1; J gene: TRBJ1-2; CDR3 protein: VSSFKGFGHGYT
V gene: TRBV6-2/TRBV6-3; J gene: TRBJ1-5; CDR3 protein: ASTLVKEDQPQH
V gene: TRBV24-1; J gene: TRBJ2-2; CDR3 protein: ATSDLMAGEDTGELF
V gene: TRBV24-1; J gene: TRBJ2-1; CDR3 protein: ATSDPEWVNEQF
V gene: TRBV5-8; J gene: TRBJ2-1; CDR3 protein: ASGPLGLAASYNEEF
V gene: TRBV30; J gene: -; CDR3 protein: AWKGRGAAQPQY
V gene: TRBV2; J gene: TRBJ2-2; CDR3 protein: ASSEVETANTGELF
V gene: TRBV6-2/TRBV6-3; J gene: TRBJ2-1; CDR3 protein: ASSYGSIIGNEQF
V gene: TRBV28; J gene: TRBJ2-3; CDR3 protein: ASSPRSFTQY
V gene: TRBV30; J gene: TRBJ1-1; CDR3 protein: AWSADRRTEAF
V gene: TRBV5-8; J gene: TRBJ1-5; CDR3 protein: ASSMQGLENQPQH
V gene: TRBV29-1; J gene: TRBJ2-5; CDR3 protein: SVVLAGGRFSQKTQY
V gene: TRBV6-5; J gene: TRBJ1-2; CDR3 protein: ASSPQGSSSYGYT
V gene: TRBV5-6; J gene: TRBJ2-3; CDR3 protein: ASSLQEATDTQY
V gene: TRBV6-1; J gene: TRBJ2-1; CDR3 protein: ASSEAWGAYNEQL
V gene: TRBV12-3/TRBV12-4; J gene: TRBJ2-1; CDR3 protein: DTRQGWAGDSNEQL
V gene: TRBV4-3; J gene: TRBJ2-7; CDR3 protein: ANSQVGESEQY
V gene: TRBV13; J gene: TRBJ2-7; CDR3 protein: ASSLGSSYKHY
V gene: TRBV9; J gene: TRBJ2-2; CDR3 protein: ASSVQLAPGELF
V gene: TRBV30; J gene: TRBJ2-1; CDR3 protein: AWSPGSESYNEQF
V gene: TRBV6-6; J gene: TRBJ1-1; CDR3 protein: ASSYTGGTEAF
V gene: TRBV6-6; J gene: TRBJ1-3; CDR3 protein: ASSQNEARNTVY
V gene: TRBV4-1; J gene: TRBJ2-3; CDR3 protein: AGSQVSTDTQY
V gene: TRBV12-3/TRBV12-4; J gene: TRBJ2-1; CDR3 protein: ASSLGLSEF
V gene: TRBV11-3; J gene: TRBJ2-1; CDR3 protein: ASSLGILDNEQL
V gene: TRBV21-1; J gene: TRBJ1-5; CDR3 protein: ASIQVGTGYQPQH
V gene: TRBV30; J gene: TRBJ2-1; CDR3 protein: AWSRGSNDQF
V gene: TRBV19; J gene: TRBJ1-5; CDR3 protein: ASSIFSGTGGLMGNQPQH
V gene: TRBV11-2; J gene: TRBJ1-3; CDR3 protein: ANSSRVRTANTIY
V gene: TRBV6-5; J gene: TRBJ1-1; CDR3 protein: ANSYSGNTEAF
V gene: TRBV5-6; J gene: TRBJ1-5; CDR3 protein: ASSLKGGQPQH
V gene: TRBV6-6; J gene: TRBJ1-1; CDR3 protein: VSSTGGTNGAF
V gene: TRBV9; J gene: TRBJ1-1; CDR3 protein: ASSTTQETEAF
V gene: TRBV24-1; J gene: TRBJ2-1; CDR3 protein: ATNDASGSRFNEQF
V gene: TRBV4-3; J gene: TRBJ1-5; CDR3 protein: TSSRDYNNNQPQH
V gene: TRBV11-3; J gene: TRBJ2-3; CDR3 protein: ASYNKTDTQY
V gene: TRBV5-8; J gene: TRBJ2-2; CDR3 protein: ANNSWASATNTGELF
V gene: TRBV4-2; J gene: TRBJ2-7; CDR3 protein: ASSQDKGSGYERY
V gene: TRBV30; J gene: TRBJ1-1; CDR3 protein: AWTPGLNTEAF
V gene: TRBV29-1; J gene: TRBJ2-5; CDR3 protein: SLRTSGSWAKTQY
V gene: TRBV6-4; J gene: TRBJ2-5; CDR3 protein: ASTLSSPTGETQY
V gene: TRBV11-2; J gene: TRBJ2-7; CDR3 protein: ASSKMTGGGYEQY
V gene: TRBV29-1; J gene: TRBJ1-1; CDR3 protein: SAIIQGTEAL
V gene: TRBV29-1; J gene: TRBJ2-7; CDR3 protein: SGTGGYDQY
V gene: TRBV4-2; J gene: TRBJ2-5; CDR3 protein: ASNQDGTGGQDTQY
V gene: TRBV11-2; J gene: TRBJ2-6; CDR3 protein: ASSMGGDRGISPSEANVLT
V gene: TRBV28; J gene: TRBJ2-6; CDR3 protein: ASTPQEFSGANVLT
V gene: TRBV7-9; J gene: TRBJ2-7; CDR3 protein: ASNLISTSGRPSSYEQY
V gene: TRBV28; J gene: TRBJ2-7; CDR3 protein: AISPGARAGASVHEQY
V gene: TRBV12-3/TRBV12-4; J gene: TRBJ2-5; CDR3 protein: VSSPVQGEAQY
V gene: TRBV12-3/TRBV12-4; J gene: TRBJ1-2; CDR3 protein: ASRSGQGIDYGYT
V gene: TRBV12-3/TRBV12-4; J gene: TRBJ1-2; CDR3 protein: VSSIGDYGYT
V gene: TRBV6-5; J gene: TRBJ2-5; CDR3 protein: ASSYSTGREETQH
V gene: TRBV4-1; J gene: TRBJ2-1; CDR3 protein: ASSQQRERENEQF
V gene: TRBV6-2/TRBV6-3; J gene: TRBJ2-2; CDR3 protein: VSSDVGIRLANTGELF
V gene: TRBV6-6; J gene: TRBJ1-4; CDR3 protein: VSSYGGENEKRF
V gene: TRBV11-2; J gene: TRBJ2-1; CDR3 protein: ASDLSWFDNEQF
V gene: TRBV28; J gene: TRBJ1-5; CDR3 protein: ASSSGRQGSNQPQH
V gene: TRBV11-1; J gene: TRBJ1-6; CDR3 protein: ASRRKLVSPLY